What follows describes a single T cell receptor (beta chain). What it binds is unknown. Germline V gene lookup returns CDR1 LGHDT and CDR2 YNNKEL (reference sequence). V was clipped by 4 bases and J by 5 bases, with 21 bases between them. CDR3 length: 17 residues. The sample originates from a study of T cell responses to AZD1222 COVID-19 vaccine. Study outcomes and limitations: White British donors predominated, females outnumbered males, and clonal diversity was possibly underestimated.

The table came from immunoSEQ multiplex PCR; TCRdb's copy has only in-frame clones and leaves some out. The repertoire holds tens of thousands of clones, around 90% seen once, with about 5% in the top ten. The V gene is TRBV3-1 (or the pseudogene TRBV3-2), the J gene TRBJ1-5; the D is unclear. This receptor was taken from an adult in good health. The starting material was peripheral blood, obtained on day 0 of AZD1222 vaccination. As DNA, the CDR3 is TGTGCCAGCAGCCCTCCCTGTCGGGTAGGTTTCGATCAGCCCCAGCATTTT. It encodes CASSPPCRVGFDQPQHF.